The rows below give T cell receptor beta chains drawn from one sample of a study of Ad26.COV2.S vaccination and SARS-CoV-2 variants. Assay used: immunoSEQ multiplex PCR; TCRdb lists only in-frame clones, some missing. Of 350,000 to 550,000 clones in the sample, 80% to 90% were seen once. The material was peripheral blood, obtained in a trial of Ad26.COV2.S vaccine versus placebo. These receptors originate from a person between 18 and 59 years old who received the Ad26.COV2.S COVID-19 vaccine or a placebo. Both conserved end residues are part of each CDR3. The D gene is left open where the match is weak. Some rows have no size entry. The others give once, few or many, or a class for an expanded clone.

CSAQTDTEAFF TGCAGTGCCCAGACAGACACTGAAGCTTTCTTT TRBJ1-1 TRBV20-1 NA NA
CASSLMGGTEAFF TGTGCCAGCAGTTTGATGGGAGGGACTGAAGCTTTCTTT TRBJ1-1 TRBV6-6 NA NA
CASSSIRSSYNEQFF TGTGCCAGCTCGTCCATCAGGAGCTCCTACAATGAGCAGTTCTTC TRBJ2-1 TRBV18 NA NA
CASSPSGQGVAFF TGTGCCAGCTCACCATCTGGACAGGGGGTAGCTTTCTTT TRBJ1-1 TRBV18 NA TRBD1
CASSLDEGAFETQYF TGTGCCAGCAGCTTAGATGAGGGGGCTTTCGAGACCCAGTACTTC TRBJ2-5 TRBV7-2 NA TRBD1
CASSQDVTTGNQPQHF TGCGCCAGCAGCCAAGATGTTACTACGGGTAATCAGCCCCAGCATTTT TRBJ1-5 TRBV4-3 NA NA
CASSFRTGTYSYEQYF TGTGCCAGCAGCTTTAGGACAGGGACGTACTCCTACGAGCAGTACTTC TRBJ2-7 TRBV5-6 NA TRBD1
CASSPNGRTGELFF TGTGCCAGCAGCCCTAACGGGAGGACCGGGGAGCTGTTTTTT TRBJ2-2 TRBV9 NA TRBD2
CASSYLSGGHETQYF TGTGCCAGCAGTTACCTGTCGGGGGGGCATGAGACCCAGTACTTC TRBJ2-5 TRBV6-2/TRBV6-3 NA TRBD2
CASSSQGAGEEKLFF TGTGCCAGCAGCAGTCAGGGGGCGGGGGAGGAAAAACTGTTTTTT TRBJ1-4 TRBV28 NA TRBD1
CASSYSGAGHTGELFF TGTGCCAGCAGTTACTCGGGAGCGGGACACACCGGGGAGCTGTTTTTT TRBJ2-2 TRBV6-5 NA TRBD2
CSVLRGANEKLFF TGCAGCGTTTTGAGGGGCGCTAATGAAAAACTGTTTTTT TRBJ1-4 TRBV29-1 NA NA
CASNKQGASAEAFF TGTGCCAGCAACAAACAGGGGGCTTCTGCTGAAGCTTTCTTT TRBJ1-1 TRBV7-2 NA TRBD1
CASSSLPRRDRGLYEQYF TGTGCCAGCAGCTCCCTACCCCGCCGGGACAGGGGGCTCTACGAGCAGTACTTC TRBJ2-7 TRBV7-8 NA TRBD1
CAISADRGNSPLHF TGTGCCATCAGTGCCGACAGGGGAAATTCACCCCTCCACTTT TRBJ1-6 TRBV10-3 NA TRBD1
CASSLDTDTQYF TGTGCCAGCAGCTTGGACACAGATACGCAGTATTTT TRBJ2-3 TRBV5-4 NA NA
CASSSIGLAGGPDTQYF TGTGCCAGCTCATCTATAGGACTAGCGGGAGGGCCGGATACGCAGTATTTT TRBJ2-3 TRBV18 NA TRBD2
CASRGSWYEQYF TGTGCCAGCAGGGGTTCTTGGTACGAGCAGTACTTC TRBJ2-7 TRBV2 NA NA
CASSPRVAGNSPLHF TGTGCCAGCAGCCCCAGGGTAGCGGGGAATTCACCCCTCCACTTT TRBJ1-6 TRBV3-1/TRBV3-2 few NA
CASSLSAQGRYTGELFF TGTGCCAGCAGCTTAAGTGCGCAGGGGCGATACACCGGGGAGCTGTTTTTT TRBJ2-2 TRBV7-3 NA NA
CAWSLLSSGGVVFF TGTGCCTGGAGTTTATTGTCTAGCGGGGGAGTTGTCTTCTTC TRBJ2-1 TRBV30 few TRBD2
CASSLVSGGTTYEQYF TGCGCCAGCAGCTTGGTTTCAGGGGGCACCACCTACGAGCAGTACTTC TRBJ2-7 TRBV5-1 NA TRBD1
CASSGTDSNQPQHF TGTGCCAGCAGCGGGACGGATAGCAATCAGCCCCAGCATTTT TRBJ1-5 TRBV5-6 once NA
CASSFPLGTENEKLFF TGTGCCAGCAGTTTCCCCCTTGGGACAGAAAATGAAAAACTGTTTTTT TRBJ1-4 TRBV28 NA TRBD1
CASSQVDGELFF TGTGCCAGCAGCCAGGTCGACGGGGAGCTGTTTTTT TRBJ2-2 TRBV12-3/TRBV12-4 NA NA
CASKKGGTGELFF TGCGCCAGCAAGAAGGGGGGCACCGGGGAGCTGTTTTTT TRBJ2-2 TRBV10-2 NA NA
CASSPDTDQPQHF TGCGCCAGCAGCCCCGATACCGATCAGCCCCAGCATTTT TRBJ1-5 TRBV4-3 NA NA
CASSYRPGTGDLNQPQHF TGTGCCAGCAGTTACCGGCCCGGGACAGGGGATCTCAATCAGCCCCAGCATTTT TRBJ1-5 TRBV6-2/TRBV6-3 NA TRBD1
CASSTNTEAFF TGTGCCAGCAGTACAAACACTGAAGCTTTCTTT TRBJ1-1 TRBV11-3 NA NA
CASSPRQGGTDTQYF TGTGCCAGCTCACCCCGACAGGGAGGCACAGATACGCAGTATTTT TRBJ2-3 TRBV18 NA TRBD1
CASSVALFTGELFF TGTGCCAGCAGCGTAGCCCTGTTCACCGGGGAGCTGTTTTTT TRBJ2-2 TRBV9 NA NA
CASSSGAGRSAEAFF TGTGCCAGCAGCTCTGGGGCTGGGAGGAGCGCTGAAGCTTTCTTT TRBJ1-1 TRBV7-2 NA NA
CASSFVGTQYF TGTGCCAGCAGCTTCGTGGGGACCCAGTACTTC TRBJ2-5 TRBV6-6 NA NA
CASSADRGEPQHF TGTGCCAGCAGTGCGGACAGGGGAGAGCCCCAGCATTTT TRBJ1-5 TRBV2 few TRBD1
CATSSSGGAQDTQYF TGTGCCACCAGCAGCAGCGGGGGGGCCCAAGATACGCAGTATTTT TRBJ2-3 TRBV15 NA TRBD2
CASSYSRETLKQYF TGTGCCAGCAGTTACTCCCGGGAAACCCTTAAGCAGTACTTC TRBJ2-7 TRBV6-5 NA NA